Listed below are T cell receptor beta chains from one sample, sequenced in a study of CD8+ T cells in alopecia areata. Here immunoSEQ multiplex PCR was the method, and the copy in TCRdb shows in-frame clones only, minus some. Of roughly 170,000 clones listed, 50% to 60% are singletons. The sample in question was CD4+ T cells sorted from blood, obtained at week 0. The source is a human donor with alopecia areata. CDR3s include the opening cysteine and the closing phenylalanine or tryptophan. The order of the fields is D gene, clone size, V gene, J gene, CDR3 DNA, CDR3 protein. The D gene is left open where the match is weak. A clone size is listed for some rows: how often the clone was seen (once, few, many), or a class if it is expanded.

D gene: .
clone size: few
V gene: TRBV5-1
J gene: TRBJ1-6
CDR3 DNA: TGCGCCAGCAGCCTCGGGGATTCACCCCTCCACTTT
CDR3 protein: CASSLGDSPLHF

D gene: .
clone size: few
V gene: TRBV2
J gene: TRBJ1-2
CDR3 DNA: TGTGCCAGCAGTTATCTAGAGAACTATGGCTACACCTTC
CDR3 protein: CASSYLENYGYTF

D gene: TRBD1
clone size: .
V gene: TRBV5-6
J gene: TRBJ1-2
CDR3 DNA: TGTGCCAGCAGGCGTACAGGGGTCTTTGGCTACACCTTC
CDR3 protein: CASRRTGVFGYTF

D gene: .
clone size: .
V gene: TRBV29-1
J gene: TRBJ1-2
CDR3 DNA: TGCAGCGTTGAAGATTTCGGTCTTCCGTCCGGCTACACCTTC
CDR3 protein: CSVEDFGLPSGYTF

D gene: .
clone size: many
V gene: TRBV5-4
J gene: TRBJ2-5
CDR3 DNA: TGTGCCAGCAGCCAGACTGAAGAGACCCAGTACTTC
CDR3 protein: CASSQTEETQYF

D gene: .
clone size: .
V gene: TRBV5-6
J gene: TRBJ1-1
CDR3 DNA: TGTGCCAGCAGCTCGAGTGGGGTAAGAACTGAAGCTTTCTTT
CDR3 protein: CASSSSGVRTEAFF

D gene: TRBD1
clone size: few
V gene: TRBV7-7
J gene: TRBJ2-5
CDR3 DNA: TGTGCTAGCAGCGTTGGACAGGGTAATGGAGAGACCCAGTACTTC
CDR3 protein: CASSVGQGNGETQYF

D gene: .
clone size: .
V gene: TRBV7-9
J gene: TRBJ2-7
CDR3 DNA: TGTGCCAGCAGCTTTGTTTACAGCTACGAGCAGTACTTC
CDR3 protein: CASSFVYSYEQYF

D gene: TRBD1
clone size: few
V gene: TRBV29-1
J gene: TRBJ1-1
CDR3 DNA: TGCAGCGTTCGGACAGGGACGAACACTGAAGCTTTCTTT
CDR3 protein: CSVRTGTNTEAFF

D gene: .
clone size: .
V gene: TRBV4-1
J gene: TRBJ1-1
CDR3 DNA: TGCGCCAGCAGCCAAGTCGGGACTAACACTGAAGCTTTCTTT
CDR3 protein: CASSQVGTNTEAFF

D gene: .
clone size: .
V gene: TRBV2
J gene: TRBJ1-5
CDR3 DNA: TGTGCCAGCGGTCAGCCCCAGCATTTT
CDR3 protein: CASGQPQHF

D gene: .
clone size: few
V gene: TRBV19
J gene: TRBJ1-5
CDR3 DNA: TGTGCCAGTACCGACGGAGGGCCTTATAGCAATCAGCCCCAGCATTTT
CDR3 protein: CASTDGGPYSNQPQHF